This passage covers 23 T cell receptor beta chains from one sample sequenced in a study of OX40 agonist ivuxolimab in advanced cancers. Libraries were prepared by immunoSEQ multiplex PCR; TCRdb keeps only in-frame clonotypes and omits some of them. The sample holds about 96,000 clones; roughly four fifths are singletons and the top ten take around 5.5%. Sequenced here: CD4+ or CD8+ T cells sorted from blood, sampled in a trial of the OX40 agonist ivuxolimab. The receptors here all came from an adult with an advanced solid tumor such as melanoma, head and neck, liver or kidney cancer.

The chain couples TRBV2 to TRBJ2-5; D gene ambiguous. Germline-derived CDR1 and CDR2 are SNHLY and FYNNEI. V shed 6 bases and J shed 1 base, with 12 bases lying between them. This CDR3 is 14 amino acids long. CDR3 protein: CASRDPVRQETQYF. The CDR3 DNA reads as TGTGCCAGCAGGGATCCGGTCCGCCAAGAGACCCAGTACTTC. The variable domain in full, completed from reference TRBV2 and TRBJ2-5, reads EPEVTQTPSHQVTQMGQEVILRCVPISNHLYFYWYRQILGQKVEFLVSFYNNEISEKSEIFDDQFSVERPDGSNFTLKIRSTKLEDSAMYFCASRDPVRQETQYFGPGTRLLVL.

The rearrangement links TRBV18 to TRBJ2-3; D is unresolved. This CDR3 is 14 amino acids long. In germline, CDR1 is KGHSH, CDR2 LQKENI. V was clipped by 2 bases and J by 0 bases, with 6 bases between them. The CDR3 protein is CASSPTPSTDTQYF. As DNA, the CDR3 is TGTGCCAGCTCACCAACCCCGAGCACAGATACGCAGTATTTT. Full variable domain (missing parts from reference TRBV18 and TRBJ2-3): NAGVMQNPRHLVRRRGQEARLRCSPMKGHSHVYWYRQLPEEGLKFMVYLQKENIIDESGMPKERFSAEFPKEGPSILRIQQVVRGDSAAYFCASSPTPSTDTQYFGPGTRLTVL.

The chain is built from TRBV9 and TRBJ2-3; perhaps D is TRBD1 or TRBD2 (5 bases each). In germline, CDR1 is SGDLS, CDR2 YYNGEE. This CDR3 is built from 16 residues. V was trimmed by 3 bases and J by 6 bases, leaving 20 bases between them. The CDR3 spells CASSAYSGTPLDTQYF. The CDR3 region has the DNA TGTGCCAGCAGCGCCTACTCCGGGACCCCATTGGATACGCAGTATTTT.

This clone was seen once. The chain combines TRBV18 with TRBJ2-5; D not certain. The V gene lost 2 bases and the J gene lost 5 bases, with 9 bases spanning the gap. The CDR3 runs to 13 residues. CDR1 is KGHSH and CDR2 is LQKENI in the germline V gene. DNA for the CDR3: TGTGCCAGCTCACCAGGAAGGAAGGAGACCCAGTACTTC. Translating gives CASSPGRKETQYF.

This clone appeared a few times. A read error may account for a junction end that differs from germline. The chain joins TRBV7-3 to TRBJ1-1; D gene ambiguous. The CDR3 runs 15 residues. Germline CDR1 and CDR2: SGHTA and FQGTGA. CDR3 coding DNA: TGCGCCAGCAGCCAGTACGCCGCTACTTACACTGAAGCTTTCTTT. Translated, it gives CASSQYAATYTEAFF.

The chain recombines TRBV12-5 with TRBJ2-1, with TRBD2 identical over 13 bases. The CDR3 covers 16 residues. Germline CDR1 and CDR2: LGHNT and FRNRAP. Trimming removed 5 bases from V and 10 bases from J; junction bases left unmatched: 11. CDR3 protein: CASGPPTSGRAREQFF. The CDR3 region has the DNA TGTGCTAGTGGTCCACCAACTAGCGGGAGGGCCCGAGAGCAGTTCTTC.

The V gene is TRBV29-1, the J gene TRBJ1-4, with 7 bases that match TRBD1. Germline V gene data show CDR1 as SQVTM and CDR2 as ANQGSEA. The CDR3 sequence is 13 residues long. The V and J ends lost 8 bases and 8 bases, in that order; junction bases with no gene match: 11. In DNA form, the CDR3 reads TGCAGCCCCCCCGCAGGGGGGGACGAAAAACTGTTTTTT. Translated, it gives CSPPAGGDEKLFF.

The J gene is TRBJ2-7, the V gene TRBV18, with a weak D call TRBD2 (5 bases). V lost 4 bases, J lost 3 bases, and 10 bases lay in between. From germline, CDR1 is KGHSH and CDR2 LQKENI. The CDR3 sequence is 13 residues long. The CDR3 sequence is CASSLSEGYEQYF. As DNA, the CDR3 is TGTGCCAGCTCACTCTCCGAGGGCTACGAGCAGTACTTC.

In its sample, this clone was seen once. This chain uses TRBV7-2 with TRBJ1-1; D remains unclear. Germline lookup yields CDR1 SGHTA and CDR2 FQGNSA. V lost 2 bases to trimming and J lost 1 base, with 14 bases between them. The CDR3 runs to 16 residues. The CDR3 loop reads CASSLKWQAPNTEAFF. In nucleotides, the CDR3 is TGTGCCAGCAGCTTAAAGTGGCAGGCCCCGAACACTGAAGCTTTCTTT.

The chain uses TRBV4-2 and TRBJ1-2; maybe TRBD1 (5 bases). The CDR3 contains 15 residues. The V end lost 2 bases, the J end lost 6 bases, and 16 bases lay between the germline ends. The V gene's germline CDR1 is LGHNA and CDR2 YNFKEQ. The CDR3 DNA is TGTGCCAGCAGCCAAAGGCCTGGGGGACGGAATGGCTACACCTTC. It translates to CASSQRPGGRNGYTF.

The chain carries TRBV18 and TRBJ2-5; D not resolved. The CDR3 is 13 residues long. Trimming removed 5 bases from V and 5 bases from J, with 12 bases in between. Germline CDR1 KGHSH, CDR2 LQKENI. CDR3 sequence: CASSSSGPETQYF. DNA of the CDR3: TGTGCCAGCTCATCCTCCGGCCCGGAGACCCAGTACTTC.

The chain combines TRBV27 with TRBJ1-6; D is undetermined. CDR1 is MNHEY and CDR2 is SMNVEV in the germline V gene (reference sequence). The V end lost 5 bases, the J end lost 9 bases, and 11 bases lay between the germline ends. The CDR3 sequence is 13 residues long. The CDR3 DNA is TGTGCCAGCAGTGACCTTGGCGGTTCACCCCTCCACTTT. As protein: CASSDLGGSPLHF.

This clone was found once. This chain uses TRBV7-8 with TRBJ2-7; D unclear. This CDR3 spans 13 amino acids. Trimming took 6 bases from V and 3 from J, leaving 12 bases between them. CDR1 SGHVS and CDR2 FQNEAQ come from the germline V gene. The CDR3 is CASSLNPSYEQYF. Written as DNA, the CDR3 is TGTGCCAGCAGTTTAAACCCAAGCTACGAGCAGTACTTC. Together with reference TRBV7-8 and TRBJ2-7, the CDR3 gives the full variable domain: GAGVSQSPRYKVAKRGQDVALRCDPISGHVSLFWYQQALGQGPEFLTYFQNEAQLDKSGLPSDRFFAERPEGSVSTLKIQRTQQEDSAVYLCASSLNPSYEQYFGPGTRLTVT.

The genes are TRBV12-5 and TRBJ1-1; no clear D gene. V lost 2 bases, J lost 1 base, and 5 bases lay in between. The CDR3 extends over 13 amino acids. The germline gives CDR1 LGHNT, CDR2 FRNRAP. CDR3 DNA: TGTGCTAGTGGTTTGCTCCAGAACACTGAAGCTTTCTTT. Translation: CASGLLQNTEAFF.

The V gene is TRBV9, the J gene TRBJ2-3, with unresolved D. Per germline, CDR1 SGDLS and CDR2 YYNGEE. This CDR3 region has 12 residues. V lost 1 base and J 4 bases, leaving 4 bases between the germline ends. CDR3 bases: TGTGCCAGCAGCGTACGCGCAGATACGCAGTATTTT. This translates into CASSVRADTQYF.

The genes are TRBV23-1 and TRBJ1-4; D unclear. TRBV23-1 is an ORF, with its function uncertain. V lost 9 bases and J 4 bases, leaving 6 bases between the germline ends. The CDR3 consists of 11 residues. The DNA of the CDR3 is TGCGCCAGGGAGAATAATGAAAAACTGTTTTTT. Encoded protein: CARENNEKLFF.

The CDR3 nucleotides are TGTGCCAGCAGGCACAGGGACAGCACTGAAGCTTTCTTT. This encodes CASRHRDSTEAFF. The chain links TRBV2 to TRBJ1-1; 7 nucleotides match TRBD1. Trimming cost V 6 bases and J 4 bases; bases outside gene matches: 5. The CDR3 has 13 amino acids. Germline V gives CDR1 SNHLY, CDR2 FYNNEI.

The CDR3 nucleotides are TGTGCCAGCAGCGTTCAGGGGGAGGGGCAGCCCCAGCATTTT. Protein sequence: CASSVQGEGQPQHF. The chain employs TRBV9 and TRBJ1-5; TRBD1 agrees at 7 bases. Per the germline V gene, CDR1 is SGDLS and CDR2 is YYNGEE. The CDR3 length is 14 residues. V lost 2 bases and J lost 7; bases outside the gene matches: 6.

V is TRBV9 and J is TRBJ2-2; D is possibly TRBD1 (6 bases). CDR3 size: 14 residues. Germline V gives CDR1 SGDLS, CDR2 YYNGEE. Between the trimmed V and J ends, which lost 3 bases and 4 bases, there was a span of 10 bases. The CDR3 nucleotides are TGTGCCAGCAGCGGGGGACACTCCACCGGGGAGCTGTTTTTT. This translates into CASSGGHSTGELFF.

The rearrangement uses TRBV21-1 and TRBJ1-5. TRBV21-1 constitutes a pseudogene. The CDR3 spans 12 residues. CDR3 sequence (DNA): TGTGCCAGCAGCACTAGCAATCAGCCCCAGCATTTT. It encodes CASSTSNQPQHF.

This clone was seen a handful of times. This rearrangement joins TRBV11-2 to TRBJ1-3; D not resolved. V lost 2 bases and J 8 bases, leaving 13 bases between the germline ends. This CDR3 spans 14 amino acids. Looked up from germline, CDR1 is SGHAT and CDR2 is FQNNGV. The CDR3 reads CASSLTPRGDTIYF. In DNA form, the CDR3 reads TGTGCCAGCAGCTTAACCCCACGGGGTGACACCATATATTTT.

The rearrangement joins TRBV19 to TRBJ1-2, with D possibly being TRBD1 (5 bases). Trimming cost V 6 bases and J 1 base, with 12 bases left between them. Germline loops: CDR1 LNHDA, CDR2 SQIVND (reference sequence). The CDR3 contains 14 residues. The CDR3 region is CASSRDVLNYGYTF. CDR3 coding DNA: TGTGCCAGTAGCAGGGACGTTCTTAACTATGGCTACACCTTC.

This clone has only a few counts. The chain is built from TRBV27 and TRBJ1-2, with D tentatively TRBD1 (6 bases). CDR1 is MNHEY and CDR2 is SMNVEV in the germline V gene (reference sequence). The CDR3 has 14 residues. The V end was cut by 2 bases, the J end by 6 bases, with 13 bases between. The CDR3 DNA reads TGTGCCAGCAGTTTAGGCCAGGGGAAGCATGGCTACACCTTC. This encodes CASSLGQGKHGYTF.